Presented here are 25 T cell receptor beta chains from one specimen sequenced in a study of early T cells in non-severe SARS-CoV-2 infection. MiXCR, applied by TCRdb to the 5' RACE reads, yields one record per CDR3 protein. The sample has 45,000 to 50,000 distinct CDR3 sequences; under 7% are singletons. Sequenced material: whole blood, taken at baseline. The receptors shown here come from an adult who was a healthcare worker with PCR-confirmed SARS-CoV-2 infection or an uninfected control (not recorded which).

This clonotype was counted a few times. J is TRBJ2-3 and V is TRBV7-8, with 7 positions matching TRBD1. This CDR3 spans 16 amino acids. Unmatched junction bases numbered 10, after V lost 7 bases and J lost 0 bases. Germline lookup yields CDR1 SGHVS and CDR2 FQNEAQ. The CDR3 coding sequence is TGTGCCAGCACCCTCTCGACAGGGAGAAGCACAGATACGCAGTATTTT. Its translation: CASTLSTGRSTDTQYF.

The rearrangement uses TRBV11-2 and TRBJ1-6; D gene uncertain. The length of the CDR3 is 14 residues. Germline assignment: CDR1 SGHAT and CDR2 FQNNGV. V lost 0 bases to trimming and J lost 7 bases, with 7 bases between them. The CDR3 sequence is CASSLDPANSPLHF. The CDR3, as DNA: TGTGCCAGCAGCTTAGATCCGGCCAATTCACCCCTCCACTTT.

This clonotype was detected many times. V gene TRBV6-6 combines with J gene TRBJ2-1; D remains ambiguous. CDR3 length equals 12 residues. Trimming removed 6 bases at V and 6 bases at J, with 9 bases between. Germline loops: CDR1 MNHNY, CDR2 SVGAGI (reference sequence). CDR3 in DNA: TGTGCCAGCAGCCAAGCCTCCAATGAGCAGTTCTTC. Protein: CASSQASNEQFF.

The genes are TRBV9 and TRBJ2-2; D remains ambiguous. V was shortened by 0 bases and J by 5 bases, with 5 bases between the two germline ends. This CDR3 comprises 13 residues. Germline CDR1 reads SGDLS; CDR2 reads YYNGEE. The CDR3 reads CASSVVETGELFF. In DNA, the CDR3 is TGTGCCAGCAGCGTAGTTGAAACCGGGGAGCTGTTTTTT.

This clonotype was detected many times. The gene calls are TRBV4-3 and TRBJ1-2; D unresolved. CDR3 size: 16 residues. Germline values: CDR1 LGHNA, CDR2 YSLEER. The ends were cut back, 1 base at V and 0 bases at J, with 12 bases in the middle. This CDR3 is CASSQAVGRANYGYTF. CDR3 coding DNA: TGCGCCAGCAGCCAAGCGGTTGGAAGGGCTAACTATGGCTACACCTTC.

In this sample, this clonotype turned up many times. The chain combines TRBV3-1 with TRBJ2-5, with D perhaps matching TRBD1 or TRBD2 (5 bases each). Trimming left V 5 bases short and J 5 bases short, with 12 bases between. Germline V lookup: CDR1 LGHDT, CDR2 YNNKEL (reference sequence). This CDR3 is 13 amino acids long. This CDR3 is CASSGAGWETQYF. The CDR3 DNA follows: TGTGCCAGCAGCGGGGCGGGCTGGGAGACCCAGTACTTC.

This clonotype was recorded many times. The CDR3 reads CASRSSGGGTDTQYF. For the CDR3, the DNA is TGTGCCAGCAGGTCTAGCGGGGGCGGCACAGATACGCAGTATTTT. V gene TRBV7-2 combines with J gene TRBJ2-3, with TRBD2 matching 10 bases. Germline CDR1 and CDR2: SGHTA and FQGNSA. The CDR3 sequence is 15 residues long. J lost 1 base, V lost 6 bases, and 4 bases had no gene match. The full variable domain, with the rest looked up from reference TRBV7-2 and TRBJ2-3, is GAGVSQSPSNKVTEKGKDVELRCDPISGHTALYWYRQSLGQGLEFLIYFQGNSAPDKSGLPSDRFSAERTGGSVSTLTIQRTQQEDSAVYLCASRSSGGGTDTQYFGPGTRLTVL.

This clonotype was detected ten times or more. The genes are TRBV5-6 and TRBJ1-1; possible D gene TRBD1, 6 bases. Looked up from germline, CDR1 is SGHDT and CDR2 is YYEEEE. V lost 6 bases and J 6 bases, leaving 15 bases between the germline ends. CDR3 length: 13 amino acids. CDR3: CASNFQDRSEAFF. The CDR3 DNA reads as TGTGCCAGCAACTTCCAGGACAGATCTGAAGCTTTCTTT.

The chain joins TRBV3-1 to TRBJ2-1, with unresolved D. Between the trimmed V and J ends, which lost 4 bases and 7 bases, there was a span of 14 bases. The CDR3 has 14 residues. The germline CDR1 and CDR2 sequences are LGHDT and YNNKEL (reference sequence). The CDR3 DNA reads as TGTGCCAGCAGCCTCCAATCGACTGGGAATGAGCAGTTCTTC. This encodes CASSLQSTGNEQFF.

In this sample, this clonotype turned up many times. The DNA for the CDR3 is TGTGCCAGCAGCATAGGACAGGCCTTCGGACAGACCCAGTACTTC. It specifies CASSIGQAFGQTQYF. This chain joins TRBV11-3 and TRBJ2-5, with TRBD1 matching over 7 bases. Germline V gene data show CDR1 as SGHNT and CDR2 as YENEEA. Trimming removed 5 bases from V and 6 bases from J; junction bases left unmatched: 12. This CDR3 has 15 residues.

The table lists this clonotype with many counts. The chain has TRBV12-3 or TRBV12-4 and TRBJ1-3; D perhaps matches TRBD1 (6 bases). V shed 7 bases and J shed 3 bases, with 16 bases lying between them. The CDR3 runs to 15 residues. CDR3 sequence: CASKLSGADGNTIYF. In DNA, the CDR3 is TGTGCCAGCAAACTATCAGGGGCCGATGGAAACACCATATATTTT.

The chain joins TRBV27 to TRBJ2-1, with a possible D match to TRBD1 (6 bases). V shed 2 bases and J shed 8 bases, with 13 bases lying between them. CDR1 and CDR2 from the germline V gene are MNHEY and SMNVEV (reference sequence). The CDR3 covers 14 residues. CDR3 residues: CASSLRTARDEQFF. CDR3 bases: TGTGCCAGCAGTTTACGGACAGCTCGCGATGAGCAGTTCTTC.

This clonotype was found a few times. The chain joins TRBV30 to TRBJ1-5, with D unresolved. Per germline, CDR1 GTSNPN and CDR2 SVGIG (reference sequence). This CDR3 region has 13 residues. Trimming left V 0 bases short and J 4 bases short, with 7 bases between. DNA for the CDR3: TGTGCCTGGAGTGTGTGGGAGAATCAGCCCCAGCATTTT. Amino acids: CAWSVWENQPQHF.

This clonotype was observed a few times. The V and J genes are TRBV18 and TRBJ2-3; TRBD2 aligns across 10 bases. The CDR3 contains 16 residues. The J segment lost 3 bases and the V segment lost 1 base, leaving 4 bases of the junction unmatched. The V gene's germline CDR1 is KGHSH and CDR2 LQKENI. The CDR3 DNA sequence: TGTGCCAGCTCACCACGGCTAGCGGGGGCGACAGATACGCAGTATTTT. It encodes CASSPRLAGATDTQYF. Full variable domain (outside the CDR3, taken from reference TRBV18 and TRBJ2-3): NAGVMQNPRHLVRRRGQEARLRCSPMKGHSHVYWYRQLPEEGLKFMVYLQKENIIDESGMPKERFSAEFPKEGPSILRIQQVVRGDSAAYFCASSPRLAGATDTQYFGPGTRLTVL.

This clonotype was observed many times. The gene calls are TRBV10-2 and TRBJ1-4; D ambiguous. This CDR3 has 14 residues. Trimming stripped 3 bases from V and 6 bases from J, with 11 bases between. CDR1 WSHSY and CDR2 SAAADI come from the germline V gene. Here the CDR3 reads CASSDKATHEKLFF. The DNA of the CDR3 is TGCGCCAGCAGTGATAAGGCTACTCATGAAAAACTGTTTTTT.

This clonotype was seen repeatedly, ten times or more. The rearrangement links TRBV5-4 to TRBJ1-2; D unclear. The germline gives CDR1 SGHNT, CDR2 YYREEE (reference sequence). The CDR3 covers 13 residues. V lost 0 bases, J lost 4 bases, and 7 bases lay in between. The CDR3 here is CASSLGGSYGYTF. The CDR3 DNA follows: TGTGCCAGCAGCTTGGGGGGTAGCTATGGCTACACCTTC.

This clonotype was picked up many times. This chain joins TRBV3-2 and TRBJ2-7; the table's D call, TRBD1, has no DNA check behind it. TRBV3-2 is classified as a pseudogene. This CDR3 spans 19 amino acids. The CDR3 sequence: CASSQDRGLGGRTSYEQYF. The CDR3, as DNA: TGTGCCAGCAGCCAAGATCGGGGGTTGGGGGGACGGACCTCCTACGAGCAGTACTTC.

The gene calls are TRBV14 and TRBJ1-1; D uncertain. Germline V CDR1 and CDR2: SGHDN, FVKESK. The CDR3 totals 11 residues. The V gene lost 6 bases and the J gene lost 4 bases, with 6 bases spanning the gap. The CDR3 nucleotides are TGTGCCAGCAGTGGTGCCACTGAAGCTTTCTTT. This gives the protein CASSGATEAFF.

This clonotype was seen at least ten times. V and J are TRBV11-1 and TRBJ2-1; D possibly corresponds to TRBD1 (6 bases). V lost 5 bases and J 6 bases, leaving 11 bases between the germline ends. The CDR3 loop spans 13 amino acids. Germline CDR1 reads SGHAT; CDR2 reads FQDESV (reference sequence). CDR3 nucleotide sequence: TGTGCCAGCAGCCCAGGGGCTAGCAATGAGCAGTTCTTC. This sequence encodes CASSPGASNEQFF.

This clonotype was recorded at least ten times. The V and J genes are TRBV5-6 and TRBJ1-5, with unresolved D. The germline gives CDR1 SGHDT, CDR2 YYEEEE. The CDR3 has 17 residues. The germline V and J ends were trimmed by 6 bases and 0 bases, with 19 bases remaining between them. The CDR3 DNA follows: TGTGCCAGCATCTCACCGCACCGGGAGGGTAGCAATCAGCCCCAGCATTTT. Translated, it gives CASISPHREGSNQPQHF.

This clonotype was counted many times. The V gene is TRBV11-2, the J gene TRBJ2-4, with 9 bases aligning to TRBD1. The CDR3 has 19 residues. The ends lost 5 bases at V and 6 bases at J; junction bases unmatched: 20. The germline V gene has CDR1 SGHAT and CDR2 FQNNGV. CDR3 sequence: CASSPLGGQGQRMGNIQYF. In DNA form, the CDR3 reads TGTGCCAGCAGCCCCCTAGGCGGACAGGGGCAAAGAATGGGAAACATTCAGTACTTC.

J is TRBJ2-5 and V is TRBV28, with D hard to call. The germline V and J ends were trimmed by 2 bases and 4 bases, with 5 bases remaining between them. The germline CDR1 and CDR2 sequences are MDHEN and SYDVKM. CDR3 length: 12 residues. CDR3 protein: CASSLVSETQYF. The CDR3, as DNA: TGTGCCAGCAGTTTAGTTTCAGAGACCCAGTACTTC.

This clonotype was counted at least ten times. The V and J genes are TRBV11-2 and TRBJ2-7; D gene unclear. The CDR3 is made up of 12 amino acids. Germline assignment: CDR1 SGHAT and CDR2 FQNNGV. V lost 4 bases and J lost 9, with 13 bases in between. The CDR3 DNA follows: TGTGCCAGCAGCTATGAGTCTTTCCGGCAGTACTTC. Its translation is CASSYESFRQYF.

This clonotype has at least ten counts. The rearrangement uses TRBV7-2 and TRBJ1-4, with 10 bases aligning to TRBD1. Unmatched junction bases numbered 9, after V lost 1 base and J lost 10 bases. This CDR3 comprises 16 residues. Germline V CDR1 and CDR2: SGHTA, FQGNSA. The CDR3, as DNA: TGTGCCAGCAGCTTAGACCCGGGACAGGGGAGGGCAAAACTGTTTTTT. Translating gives CASSLDPGQGRAKLFF.

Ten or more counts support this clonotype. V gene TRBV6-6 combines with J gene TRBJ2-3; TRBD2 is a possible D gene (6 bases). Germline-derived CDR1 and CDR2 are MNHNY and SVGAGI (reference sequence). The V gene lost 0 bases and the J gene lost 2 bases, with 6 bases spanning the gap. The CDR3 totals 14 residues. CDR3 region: CASSYSRDTDTQYF. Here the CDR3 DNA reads TGTGCCAGCAGTTACTCGCGGGACACAGATACGCAGTATTTT.